This T cell receptor (beta chain) emerged from a study of shared clonotypes between healthy human individuals. Study outcomes and limitations: An expected dependence of interdonor clonotype sharing on sequencing depth was noted. Genetic and exposure-history diversity was limited by the few donors.

V lost 2 bases and J 0 bases, leaving 5 bases between the germline ends. CDR3 length equals 14 residues. The germline gives CDR1 GTSNPN, CDR2 SVGIG (reference sequence). Evenly divided among several immunoSEQ plates was the genomic DNA of each subset. Unsorted PBMC DNA was sequenced on ten immunoSEQ deep assay plates. Libraries were prepared by immunoSEQ multiplex PCR; TCRdb keeps only in-frame clonotypes and omits some of them. The sample has about 480,000 clones, about three quarters seen once. Comments on this clone: Its antigen is not known.

The TCR was taken from a woman in her 40s in good health. Some clones in this sample may be carry-over from other donors' samples. The material sequenced was PBMCs. The J gene is TRBJ1-6, the V gene TRBV30; no firm D call. The CDR3 protein is CAWSSGSYNSPLHF. CDR3 bases: TGTGCCTGGAGTTCCGGCTCCTATAATTCACCCCTCCACTTT.